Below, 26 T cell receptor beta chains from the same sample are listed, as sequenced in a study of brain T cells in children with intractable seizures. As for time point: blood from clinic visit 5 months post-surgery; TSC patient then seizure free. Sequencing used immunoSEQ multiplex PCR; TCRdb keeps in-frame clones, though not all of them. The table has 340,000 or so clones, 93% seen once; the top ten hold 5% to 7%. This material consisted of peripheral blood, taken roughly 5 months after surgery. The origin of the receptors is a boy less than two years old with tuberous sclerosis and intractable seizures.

CDR3 bases: TGTGCCAGCAGTCGACTAGCGGGAGTGCTCAATGAGCAGTTCTTC. Encoded protein: CASSRLAGVLNEQFF. This sequence joins TRBV27 and TRBJ2-1; TRBD2 matches 12 bases. The CDR3 covers 15 residues. Germline V lookup: CDR1 MNHEY, CDR2 SMNVEV (reference sequence). V was clipped by 5 bases and J by 6 bases; unmatched bases: 5.

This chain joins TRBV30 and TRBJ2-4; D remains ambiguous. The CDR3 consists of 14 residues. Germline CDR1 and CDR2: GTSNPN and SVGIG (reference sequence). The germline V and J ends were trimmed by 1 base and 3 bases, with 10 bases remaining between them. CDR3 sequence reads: CAWSETRYKNIQYF. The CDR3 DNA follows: TGTGCCTGGAGTGAGACTCGGTACAAAAACATTCAGTACTTC. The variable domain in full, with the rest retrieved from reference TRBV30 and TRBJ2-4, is SQTIHQWPATLVQPVGSPLSLECTVEGTSNPNLYWYRQAAGRGLQLLFYSVGIGQISSEVPQNLSASRPQDRQFILSSKKLLLSDSGFYLCAWSETRYKNIQYFGAGTRLSVL.

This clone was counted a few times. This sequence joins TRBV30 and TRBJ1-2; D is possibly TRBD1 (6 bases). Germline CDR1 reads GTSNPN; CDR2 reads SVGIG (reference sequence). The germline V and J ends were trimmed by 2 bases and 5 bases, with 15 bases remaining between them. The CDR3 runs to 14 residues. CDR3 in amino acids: CAWSWGGQGYGYTF. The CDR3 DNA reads TGTGCCTGGAGTTGGGGGGGACAAGGTTATGGCTACACCTTC.

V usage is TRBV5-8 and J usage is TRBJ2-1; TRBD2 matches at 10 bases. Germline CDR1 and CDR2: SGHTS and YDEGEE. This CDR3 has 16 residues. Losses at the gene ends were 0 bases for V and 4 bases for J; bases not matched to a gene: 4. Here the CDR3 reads CASSLAGLAAYNEQFF. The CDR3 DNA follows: TGTGCCAGCAGCTTGGCCGGACTAGCGGCGTACAATGAGCAGTTCTTC.

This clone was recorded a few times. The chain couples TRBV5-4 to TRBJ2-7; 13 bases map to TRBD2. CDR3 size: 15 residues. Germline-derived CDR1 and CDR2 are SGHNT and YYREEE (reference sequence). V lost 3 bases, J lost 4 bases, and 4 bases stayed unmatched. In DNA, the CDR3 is TGTGCCAGCAGCTGGACTAGCGGGAGTCTATACGAGCAGTACTTC. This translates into CASSWTSGSLYEQYF.

The CDR3 is CASSQGPGGDYEQYF. For the CDR3, the DNA is TGTGCCAGCAGCCAAGGGCCCGGCGGGGACTACGAGCAGTACTTC. The chain is built from TRBV4-2 and TRBJ2-7; a weak D match, TRBD2 (6 bases). V lost 1 base to trimming and J lost 3 bases, with 13 bases between them. Germline V lookup: CDR1 LGHNA, CDR2 YNFKEQ. The CDR3 spans 15 residues.

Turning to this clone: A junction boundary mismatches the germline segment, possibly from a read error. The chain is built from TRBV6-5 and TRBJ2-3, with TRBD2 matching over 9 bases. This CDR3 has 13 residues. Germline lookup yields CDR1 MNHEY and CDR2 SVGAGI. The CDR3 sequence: CASSNSGLAHISF. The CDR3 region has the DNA TGTGCCAGCAGTAACTCGGGACTAGCCCATATCTCCTTT.

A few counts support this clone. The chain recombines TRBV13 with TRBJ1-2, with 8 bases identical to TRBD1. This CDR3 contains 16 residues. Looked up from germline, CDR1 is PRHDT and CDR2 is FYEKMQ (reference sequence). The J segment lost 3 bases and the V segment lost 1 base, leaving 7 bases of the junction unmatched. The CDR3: CASSLVGFRGHYGYTF. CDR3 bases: TGTGCCAGCAGCTTAGTAGGTTTCAGGGGGCACTATGGCTACACCTTC.

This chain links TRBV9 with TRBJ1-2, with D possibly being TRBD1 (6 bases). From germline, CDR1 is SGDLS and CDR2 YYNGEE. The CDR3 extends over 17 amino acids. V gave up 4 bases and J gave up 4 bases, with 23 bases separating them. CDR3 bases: TGTGCCAGCAGCCCACATCTACTGGGGGGCGCGAGCTATGGCTACACCTTC. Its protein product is CASSPHLLGGASYGYTF.

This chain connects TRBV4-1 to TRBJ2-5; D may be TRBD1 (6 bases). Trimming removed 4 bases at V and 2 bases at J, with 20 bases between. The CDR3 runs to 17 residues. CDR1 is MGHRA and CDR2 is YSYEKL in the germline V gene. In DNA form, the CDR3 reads TGCGCCAGCAGCCCCCGTCAACAGGGAAGTATTCAAGAGACCCAGTACTTC. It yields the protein CASSPRQQGSIQETQYF.

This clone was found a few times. CDR3 coding DNA: TGTGCCAGCAGCTTAGGGGGACAGGGGCGTTACCAAGAGACCCAGTACTTC. This sequence encodes CASSLGGQGRYQETQYF. The rearrangement joins TRBV7-9 to TRBJ2-5; the match to TRBD1 covers 10 bases. The CDR3 sequence is 17 residues long. Germline V CDR1 and CDR2: SEHNR, FQNEAQ (reference sequence). With 1 base clipped from V and 0 bases from J, the junction kept 5 bases outside the gene matches. The full variable domain, its missing parts supplied by reference TRBV7-9 and TRBJ2-5, is DTGVSQNPRHKITKRGQNVTFRCDPISEHNRLYWYRQTLGQGPEFLTYFQNEAQLEKSRLLSDRFSAERPKGSFSTLEIQRTEQGDSAMYLCASSLGGQGRYQETQYFGPGTRLLVL.

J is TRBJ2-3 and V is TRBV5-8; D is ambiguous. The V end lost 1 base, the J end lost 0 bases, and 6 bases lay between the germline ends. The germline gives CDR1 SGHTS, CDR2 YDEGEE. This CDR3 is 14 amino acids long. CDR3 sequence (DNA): TGTGCCAGCAGCTTGTCACAGAGCACAGATACGCAGTATTTT. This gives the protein CASSLSQSTDTQYF.

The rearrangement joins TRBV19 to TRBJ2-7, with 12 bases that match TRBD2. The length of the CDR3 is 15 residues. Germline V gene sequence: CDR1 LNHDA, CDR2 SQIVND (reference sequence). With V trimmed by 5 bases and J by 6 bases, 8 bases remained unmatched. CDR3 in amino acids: CASSPLLAGGSEQYF. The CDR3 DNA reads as TGTGCCAGTAGTCCCCTCCTAGCGGGAGGGAGCGAGCAGTACTTC.

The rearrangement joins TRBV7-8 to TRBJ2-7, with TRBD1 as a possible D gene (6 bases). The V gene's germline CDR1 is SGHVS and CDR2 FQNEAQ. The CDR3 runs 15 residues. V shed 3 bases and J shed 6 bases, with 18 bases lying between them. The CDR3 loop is CASSFGTGIGSEQYF. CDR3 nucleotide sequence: TGTGCCAGCAGCTTCGGTACAGGGATAGGGAGCGAGCAGTACTTC.

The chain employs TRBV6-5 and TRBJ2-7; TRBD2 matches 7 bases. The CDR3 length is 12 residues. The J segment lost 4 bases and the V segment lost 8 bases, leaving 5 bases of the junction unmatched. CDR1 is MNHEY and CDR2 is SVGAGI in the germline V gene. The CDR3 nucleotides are TGTGCCAGCTCCGGACTAGTTTACGAGCAGTACTTC. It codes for CASSGLVYEQYF.

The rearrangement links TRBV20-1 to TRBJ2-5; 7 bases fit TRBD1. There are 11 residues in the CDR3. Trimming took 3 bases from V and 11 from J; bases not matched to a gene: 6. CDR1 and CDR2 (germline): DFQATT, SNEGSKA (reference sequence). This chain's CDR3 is CSASLLGQQYF. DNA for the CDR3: TGCAGTGCTAGCCTTTTGGGACAGCAGTACTTC.

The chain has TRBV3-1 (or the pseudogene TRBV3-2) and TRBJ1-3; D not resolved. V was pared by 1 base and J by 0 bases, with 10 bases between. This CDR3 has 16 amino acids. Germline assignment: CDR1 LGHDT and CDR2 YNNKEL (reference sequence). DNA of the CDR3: TGTGCCAGCAGCCAAGTTATACCCGACTCTGGAAACACCATATATTTT. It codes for CASSQVIPDSGNTIYF.

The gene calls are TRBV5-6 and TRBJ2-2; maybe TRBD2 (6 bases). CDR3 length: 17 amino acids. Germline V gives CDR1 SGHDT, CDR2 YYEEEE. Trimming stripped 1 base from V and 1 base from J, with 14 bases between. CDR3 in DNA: TGTGCCAGCAGCTTGATTCCCGTGGGGGGGAACACCGGGGAGCTGTTTTTT. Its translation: CASSLIPVGGNTGELFF.

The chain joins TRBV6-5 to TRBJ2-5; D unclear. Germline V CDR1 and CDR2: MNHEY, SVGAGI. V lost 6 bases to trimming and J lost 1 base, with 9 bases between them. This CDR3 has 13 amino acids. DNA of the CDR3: TGTGCCAGCAGATCGCCAGGCCAAGAGACCCAGTACTTC. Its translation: CASRSPGQETQYF.

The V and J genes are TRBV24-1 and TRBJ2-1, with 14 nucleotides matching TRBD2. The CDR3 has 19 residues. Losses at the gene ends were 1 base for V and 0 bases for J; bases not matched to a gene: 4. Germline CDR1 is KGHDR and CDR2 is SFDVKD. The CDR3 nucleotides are TGTGCCACCAGTGATTTAACCGGGACTAGCGGGAGCTCCTACAATGAGCAGTTCTTC. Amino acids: CATSDLTGTSGSSYNEQFF.

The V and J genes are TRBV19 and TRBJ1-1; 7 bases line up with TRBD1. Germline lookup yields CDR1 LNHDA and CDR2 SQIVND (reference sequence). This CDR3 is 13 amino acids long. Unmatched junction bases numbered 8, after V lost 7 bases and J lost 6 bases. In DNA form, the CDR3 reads TGTGCCAGTATTCGACAGGGAAGGGCTGAAGCTTTCTTT. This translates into CASIRQGRAEAFF. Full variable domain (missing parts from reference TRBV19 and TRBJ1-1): DGGITQSPKYLFRKEGQNVTLSCEQNLNHDAMYWYRQDPGQGLRLIYYSQIVNDFQKGDIAEGYSVSREKKESFPLTVTSAQKNPTAFYLCASIRQGRAEAFFGQGTRLTVV.

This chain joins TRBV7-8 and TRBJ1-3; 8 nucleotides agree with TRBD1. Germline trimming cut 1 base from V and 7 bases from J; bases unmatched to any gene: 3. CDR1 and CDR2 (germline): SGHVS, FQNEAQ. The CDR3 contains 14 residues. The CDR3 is CASSLDRGVNTIYF. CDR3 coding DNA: TGTGCCAGCAGCTTAGACAGGGGGGTGAACACCATATATTTT.

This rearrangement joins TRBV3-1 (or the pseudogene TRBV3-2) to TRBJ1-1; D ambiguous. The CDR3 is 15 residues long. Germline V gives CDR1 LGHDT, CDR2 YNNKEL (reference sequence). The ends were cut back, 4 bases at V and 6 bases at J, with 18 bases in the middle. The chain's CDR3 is CASSPPGREWAEAFF. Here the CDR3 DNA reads TGTGCCAGCAGCCCCCCTGGGAGGGAATGGGCTGAAGCTTTCTTT.

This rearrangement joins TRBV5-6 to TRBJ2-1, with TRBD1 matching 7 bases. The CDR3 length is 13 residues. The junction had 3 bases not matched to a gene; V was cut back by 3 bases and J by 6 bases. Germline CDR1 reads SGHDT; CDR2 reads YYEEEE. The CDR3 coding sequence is TGTGCCAGCAGCTGGACAGGCTTCAATGAGCAGTTCTTC. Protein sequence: CASSWTGFNEQFF. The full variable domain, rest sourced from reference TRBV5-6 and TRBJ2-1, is DAGVTQSPTHLIKTRGQQVTLRCSPKSGHDTVSWYQQALGQGPQFIFQYYEEEERQRGNFPDRFSGHQFPNYSSELNVNALLLGDSALYLCASSWTGFNEQFFGPGTRLTVL.

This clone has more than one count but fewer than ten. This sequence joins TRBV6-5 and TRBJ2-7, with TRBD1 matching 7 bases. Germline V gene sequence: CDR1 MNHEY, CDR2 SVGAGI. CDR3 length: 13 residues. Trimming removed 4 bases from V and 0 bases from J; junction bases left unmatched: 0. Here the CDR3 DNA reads TGTGCCAGCAGTTGGGACAGCTCCTACGAGCAGTACTTC. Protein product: CASSWDSSYEQYF.

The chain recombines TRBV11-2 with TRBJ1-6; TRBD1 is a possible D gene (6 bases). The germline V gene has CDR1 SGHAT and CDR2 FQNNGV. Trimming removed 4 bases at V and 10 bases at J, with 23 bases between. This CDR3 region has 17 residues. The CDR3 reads CASSSGVTGSQASPLHF. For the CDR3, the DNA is TGTGCCAGCAGCTCCGGAGTGACAGGATCTCAGGCCTCACCCCTCCACTTT.